This TCR beta chain was retrieved from a study of vaccination and CD4 T cells after COVID-19. Study overall: Six males and four females, two Hispanic, made up the convalescents.

The treatment denotes: roughly ten-day PBMC culture with coronavirus spike peptide pools or control peptides (ViraFEST assay). Study-level findings and limits: Convalescent patients had a median 86.3% of post-vaccine SARS-CoV-2-reactive clones that were detected only after vaccination, not before it.

The V end lost 3 bases, the J end lost 2 bases, and 7 bases lay between the germline ends. Germline assignment: CDR1 DFQATT and CDR2 SNEGSKA (reference sequence). The CDR3 contains 12 residues. With respect to this clonotype: Its antigen is still unknown.

The Oncomine TCR Beta short-read assay was what sequenced the DNA obtained from cultured CD4+ T cells. TCRdb re-analysed the PCR reads in MiXCR, keeping a single row per CDR3 protein. The table has over 14,000 distinct CDR3 sequences, approximately 52% seen once. This TCR derives from a human donor who had recovered from COVID-19. The chain has TRBV20-1 and TRBJ1-1, with no clear D. Sequencing input: CD4+ T cells from blood, cultured in vitro. The CDR3 sequence is CSASSSNTEAFF. CDR3 nucleotide sequence: TGCAGTGCTAGTTCGAGTAACACTGAAGCTTTCTTT.